These 5 T cell receptor beta chains originate from one sample sequenced in a study of response to subunit inactivated influenza vaccine. TCRdb recomputed calls from the RT-PCR reads with MiXCR, one row per CDR3 protein. The sample yields roughly 700,000 distinct CDR3 sequences, more than 15% seen once. Sequenced material: PBMCs from blood, taken approximately 12 days after vaccination. The receptor set was obtained from a man aged 50-59 years who received an inactivated influenza vaccine.

This clonotype came up a few times. The rearrangement links TRBV11-1 to TRBJ2-2; 10 nucleotides line up with TRBD2. Germline V gene data show CDR1 as SGHAT and CDR2 as FQDESV (reference sequence). The CDR3 sequence is 21 residues long. V was clipped by 5 bases and J by 4 bases; unmatched bases: 22. The CDR3, as DNA: TGTGCCAGCAGCGCCCCCGCCGCGTGGGGTTCTAGCGGGAGATCCACCGGGGAGCTGTTTTTT. Protein product: CASSAPAAWGSSGRSTGELFF.

The J gene is TRBJ2-1, the V gene TRBV11-2; D uncertain. This CDR3 is 15 amino acids long. V was clipped by 6 bases and J by 7 bases, with 19 bases between them. The germline V gene has CDR1 SGHAT and CDR2 FQNNGV. The CDR3: CASSPPLTRINEQFF. The DNA for the CDR3 is TGTGCCAGCAGTCCGCCCCTGACGCGGATTAATGAGCAGTTCTTC.

V usage is TRBV18 and J usage is TRBJ2-1; 7 nucleotides agree with TRBD1. This CDR3 has 17 amino acids. CDR1 and CDR2 from the germline V gene are KGHSH and LQKENI. V trimming: 0 bases; J trimming: 4 bases; junction bases outside the gene matches: 9. CDR3 region: CASSPPGFVTGYNEQFF. CDR3 nucleotide sequence: TGTGCCAGCTCACCACCGGGTTTTGTGACAGGGTACAATGAGCAGTTCTTC.

As to this clonotype: A read error may produce the germline difference seen at one junction end. The chain couples TRBV6-2 or TRBV6-3 to TRBJ2-1; D unresolved. Germline V CDR1 and CDR2: MNHEY, SVGEGT. There are 13 residues in the CDR3. For the CDR3, the DNA is TGTGCCAGCAGTTACTCAGGTCGAAATGAGCAGATCTTC. As protein: CASSYSGRNEQIF.

This clonotype was observed a handful of times. The chain recombines TRBV5-6 with TRBJ2-3, with 9 bases aligning to TRBD2. The V segment lost 1 base and the J segment 4 bases; nucleotides outside the gene matches: 4. CDR3 length: 15 residues. Per germline, CDR1 SGHDT and CDR2 YYEEEE. The CDR3 nucleotides are TGTGCCAGCAGCTTGTATAGCGGGGGTGCAGATACGCAGTATTTT. Amino acid sequence: CASSLYSGGADTQYF.